These 19 T cell receptor beta chains were sequenced from one sample in a study of CD8 T cells in ankylosing spondylitis. One entry per CDR3 protein results from TCRdb running MiXCR on the 5' RACE reads. Of about 33,000 distinct CDR3 sequences listed, about an eighth were seen once; the top ten hold about a third. Sequencing input: synovial fluid, either unsorted or a sorted T cell fraction (not recorded which). The receptors here all came from a male donor with ankylosing spondylitis.

The sample holds many counts of this clonotype. This chain uses TRBV12-5 with TRBJ2-1; D uncertain. The CDR3 consists of 13 residues. V gave up 5 bases and J gave up 9 bases, with 14 bases separating them. Per the germline V gene, CDR1 is LGHNT and CDR2 is FRNRAP. CDR3: CASGILGVGEQFF. In DNA form, the CDR3 reads TGTGCTAGTGGTATCCTTGGAGTAGGTGAGCAGTTCTTC.

This clonotype was observed many times. The chain links TRBV6-4 to TRBJ2-1; 11 nucleotides agree with TRBD1. The CDR3 sequence is 15 residues long. V was clipped by 5 bases and J by 3 bases; unmatched bases: 3. Germline V CDR1 and CDR2: MRHNA, SNTAGT. CDR3 bases: TGTGCCAGCAGTCCCGGGACAGGGGGCTACAATGAGCAGTTCTTC. It specifies CASSPGTGGYNEQFF.

This clonotype was found a few times. This sequence joins TRBV20-1 and TRBJ2-3; TRBD2 matches at 15 bases. This CDR3 is 18 amino acids long. CDR1 DFQATT and CDR2 SNEGSKA come from the germline V gene (reference sequence). The V segment lost 6 bases and the J segment 2 bases; nucleotides outside the gene matches: 12. As DNA, the CDR3 is TGCAGTGCCTCCTCCTTGGGACTAGCGGGAGGAGTCACAGATACGCAGTATTTT. This codes for CSASSLGLAGGVTDTQYF.

There are a few counts of this clonotype. The chain couples TRBV7-2 to TRBJ2-1; unclear D gene. Germline CDR1 SGHTA, CDR2 FQGNSA. CDR3 length: 12 residues. Trimming cost V 2 bases and J 10 bases, with 9 bases left between them. CDR3 DNA: TGTGCCAGCAGCTTATCCACTTACGAGCAGTTCTTC. Amino acid sequence: CASSLSTYEQFF.

This clonotype was picked up a small number of times. This sequence joins TRBV5-1 and TRBJ2-5; 10 nucleotides align to TRBD2. Germline V gives CDR1 SGHRS, CDR2 YFSETQ. The J segment lost 2 bases and the V segment lost 5 bases, leaving 6 bases of the junction unmatched. The CDR3 has 15 residues. For the CDR3, the DNA is TGCGCCAGCAGTCTTAGCGGGGGGCGGCAAGAGACCCAGTACTTC. This translates into CASSLSGGRQETQYF. Complete variable domain (other parts from reference TRBV5-1 and TRBJ2-5): KAGVTQTPRYLIKTRGQQVTLSCSPISGHRSVSWYQQTPGQGLQFLFEYFSETQRNKGNFPGRFSGRQFSNSRSEMNVSTLELGDSALYLCASSLSGGRQETQYFGPGTRLLVL.

Many counts were recorded for this clonotype. The chain recombines TRBV4-3 with TRBJ2-1; 7 positions agree with TRBD1. The germline V gene has CDR1 LGHNA and CDR2 YSLEER. J gave up 3 bases and V 1 base, and 3 bases lay outside the gene matches. CDR3 length: 15 amino acids. The CDR3 is CASSQVRGNYNEQFF. The CDR3 nucleotides read TGCGCCAGCAGCCAAGTCAGGGGGAACTACAATGAGCAGTTCTTC.

This clonotype was recorded a few times. V is TRBV7-2 and J is TRBJ1-2, with TRBD1 identical over 7 bases. CDR1 is SGHTA and CDR2 is FQGNSA in the germline V gene. This CDR3 has 16 amino acids. V was pared by 5 bases and J by 4 bases, with 13 bases of the junction left unmatched. CDR3 protein: CASSPGQVWSRYGYTF. CDR3 DNA sequence: TGTGCCAGCAGCCCCGGACAGGTCTGGTCTCGCTATGGCTACACCTTC.

This clonotype was picked up many times. This chain joins TRBV28 and TRBJ2-4, with 8 bases lining up with TRBD1. The trim removed 2 bases at V and 2 bases at J, leaving 5 bases unmatched. CDR1 is MDHEN and CDR2 is SYDVKM in the germline V gene. The CDR3 runs to 16 residues. The CDR3: CASSLPGQGPKNIQYF. As DNA, the CDR3 is TGTGCCAGCAGTTTACCAGGACAGGGACCCAAAAACATTCAGTACTTC. Full variable domain (missing parts from reference TRBV28 and TRBJ2-4): DVKVTQSSRYLVKRTGEKVFLECVQDMDHENMFWYRQDPGLGLRLIYFSYDVKMKEKGDIPEGYSVSREKKERFSLILESASTNQTSMYLCASSLPGQGPKNIQYFGAGTRLSVL.

This clonotype was observed many times. V and J are TRBV6-4 and TRBJ2-2; 8 bases are a match to TRBD2. V lost 3 bases and J lost 5; bases outside the gene matches: 5. The CDR3 consists of 15 residues. Germline CDR1 MRHNA, CDR2 SNTAGT. The CDR3 region is CASSEAGGGTGELFF. CDR3 nucleotides: TGTGCCAGCAGTGAGGCGGGAGGAGGGACCGGGGAGCTGTTTTTT.

The chain carries TRBV4-3 and TRBJ2-3; no reliable D call. The CDR3 totals 15 residues. Trimming removed 0 bases at V and 0 bases at J, with 7 bases between. Germline V gene sequence: CDR1 LGHNA, CDR2 YSLEER. The CDR3 bases are TGCGCCAGCAGCCAAGACGACCTGAGCACAGATACGCAGTATTTT. Its protein product is CASSQDDLSTDTQYF.

Only a few counts were recorded for this clonotype. The rearrangement links TRBV30 to TRBJ1-6; 8 bases agree with TRBD1. CDR1 and CDR2 from the germline V gene are GTSNPN and SVGIG (reference sequence). The trim removed 3 bases at V and 1 base at J, leaving 2 bases unmatched. This CDR3 is 15 amino acids long. CDR3 nucleotides: TGTGCCTGGAGGAACAGGGGGTCCTATAATTCACCCCTCCACTTT. Translation: CAWRNRGSYNSPLHF.

The rearrangement links TRBV20-1 to TRBJ1-2; TRBD1 might be the D (5 bases). Germline CDR1 reads DFQATT; CDR2 reads SNEGSKA (reference sequence). The V end was cut by 8 bases, the J end by 5 bases, with 15 bases between. The CDR3 runs 12 residues. This CDR3 reads CSFRGPTYGYTF. The CDR3 DNA sequence: TGCAGTTTCCGGGGCCCAACTTATGGCTACACCTTC.

The chain combines TRBV10-3 with TRBJ2-7; D may correspond to TRBD1 or TRBD2 (6 bases each). The V gene's germline CDR1 is ENHRY and CDR2 SYGVKD. Deletions cut 10 bases from V and 2 bases from J, with 18 bases between. There are 14 residues in the CDR3. CDR3 in amino acids: CATWGASETYEQYF. The DNA of the CDR3 is TGTGCCACCTGGGGGGCTAGCGAAACCTACGAGCAGTACTTC.

This clonotype was counted at least ten times. For the CDR3, the DNA is TGTGCCAGCAGTTTAAGGCCTCCTAGCACAGATACGCAGTATTTT. Protein: CASSLRPPSTDTQYF. J is TRBJ2-3 and V is TRBV12-3 or TRBV12-4; D is unresolved. Between the trimmed V and J ends, which lost 2 bases and 0 bases, there was a span of 9 bases. The CDR3 runs 15 residues.

V and J are TRBV30 and TRBJ2-5, with D uncertain. V shed 2 bases and J shed 2 bases, with 6 bases lying between them. This CDR3 comprises 12 residues. Germline loops: CDR1 GTSNPN, CDR2 SVGIG (reference sequence). The CDR3 is CAWSKIQETQYF. CDR3 nucleotide sequence: TGTGCCTGGAGTAAAATTCAAGAGACCCAGTACTTC.

In this sample, this clonotype turned up many times. The V gene is TRBV6-1, the J gene TRBJ1-4; 10 bases fit TRBD1. CDR3 size: 15 residues. The ends lost 4 bases at V and 7 bases at J; junction bases unmatched: 6. CDR1 MNHNS and CDR2 SASEGT come from the germline V gene. The CDR3, as DNA: TGTGCCAGCAGTGCCCGGACAGGGGGTGGTGAAAAACTGTTTTTT. Its protein is CASSARTGGGEKLFF.

This clonotype was recorded a few times. This sequence joins TRBV7-8 and TRBJ1-5; a weak D match, TRBD1 (5 bases). CDR3 length: 16 amino acids. CDR1 is SGHVS, CDR2 FQNEAQ, per germline. The V end lost 2 bases, the J end lost 5 bases, and 16 bases lay between the germline ends. The CDR3 is CASSLSISGSYQPQHF. The CDR3 coding sequence is TGTGCCAGCAGCTTAAGTATTTCAGGGTCCTATCAGCCCCAGCATTTT.

J is TRBJ2-6 and V is TRBV24-1; TRBD1 matches 10 bases. This CDR3 is 18 amino acids long. The ends lost 3 bases at V and 1 base at J; junction bases unmatched: 5. Germline V gene data show CDR1 as KGHDR and CDR2 as SFDVKD. Written as DNA, the CDR3 is TGTGCCACCAGTGATCGGACAGGGGGATTTTCTGGGGCCAACGTCCTGACTTTC. Amino acids: CATSDRTGGFSGANVLTF.

The chain is built from TRBV9 and TRBJ2-1; D is possibly TRBD1 or TRBD2 (5 bases each). CDR3 length: 18 amino acids. V was pared by 0 bases and J by 6 bases, with 22 bases between. Looked up from germline, CDR1 is SGDLS and CDR2 is YYNGEE. Here the CDR3 DNA reads TGTGCCAGCAGCGTAGAGCGGAAGACAGAGCCCGGACGCAATGAGCAGTTCTTC. Translated: CASSVERKTEPGRNEQFF.